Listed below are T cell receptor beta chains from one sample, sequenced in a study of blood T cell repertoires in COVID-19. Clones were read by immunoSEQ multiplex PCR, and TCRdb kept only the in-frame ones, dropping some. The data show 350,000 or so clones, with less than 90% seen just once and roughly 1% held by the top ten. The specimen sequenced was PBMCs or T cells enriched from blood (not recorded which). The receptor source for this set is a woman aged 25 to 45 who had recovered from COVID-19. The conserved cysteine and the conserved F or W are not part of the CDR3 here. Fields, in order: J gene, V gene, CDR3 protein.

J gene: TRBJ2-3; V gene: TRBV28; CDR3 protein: RSWGMITTRGIDTDTQY
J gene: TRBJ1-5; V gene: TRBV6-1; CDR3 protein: ASSEAGGRQPQH
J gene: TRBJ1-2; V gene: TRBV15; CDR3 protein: ATSKAGTNYGYT
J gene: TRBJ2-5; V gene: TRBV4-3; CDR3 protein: ASSQEKPPGTQY
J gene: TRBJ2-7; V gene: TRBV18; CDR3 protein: ASSPRERSSYEQY
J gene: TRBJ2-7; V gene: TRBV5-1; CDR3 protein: ASSLRTDTTAYEQY
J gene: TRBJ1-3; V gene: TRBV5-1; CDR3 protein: ASSLLSGGNTIY
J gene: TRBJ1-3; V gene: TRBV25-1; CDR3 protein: ASSSGSFNTIY
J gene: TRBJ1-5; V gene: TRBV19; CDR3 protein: ASSIARVNSNQPQH
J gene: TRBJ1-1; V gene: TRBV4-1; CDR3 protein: ASSRLGQGYTEAF
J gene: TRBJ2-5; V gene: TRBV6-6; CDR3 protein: ASRPTGGEETQY
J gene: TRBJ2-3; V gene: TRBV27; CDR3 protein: ASSLLRGRGTDTQY
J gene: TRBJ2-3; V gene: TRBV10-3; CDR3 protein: AISESLAADTQY
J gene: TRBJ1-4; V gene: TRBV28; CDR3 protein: ASSLGGGRGEKLF
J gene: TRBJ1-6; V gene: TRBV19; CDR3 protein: ASSRTPGQGISSYNSPLH
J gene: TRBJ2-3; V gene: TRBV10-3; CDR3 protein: AISEEGQGSTDTQY
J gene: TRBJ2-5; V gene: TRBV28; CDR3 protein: ASNLAGGRGETQY
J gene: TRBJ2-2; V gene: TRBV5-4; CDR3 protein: ASLWGQDNTGELF
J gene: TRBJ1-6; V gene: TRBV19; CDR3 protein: ASSSDSTFNSPLH
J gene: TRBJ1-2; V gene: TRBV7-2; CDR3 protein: ASSTQGRVNYGYT
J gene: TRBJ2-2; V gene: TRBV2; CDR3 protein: ASRTSGGIDTGELF
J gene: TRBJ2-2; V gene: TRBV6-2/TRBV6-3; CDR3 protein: ASSYSRDTGELF
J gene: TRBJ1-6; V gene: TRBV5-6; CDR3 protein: ASSPTGVYNSPLH
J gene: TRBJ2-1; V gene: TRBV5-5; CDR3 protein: ASSFPYSSAEQF
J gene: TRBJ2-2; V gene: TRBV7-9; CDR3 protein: ASSLRQGKVNTGELF
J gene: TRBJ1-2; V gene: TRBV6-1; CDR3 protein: ASSEGDTTYGYT
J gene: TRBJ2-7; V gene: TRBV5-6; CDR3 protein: ASSWLGRSSYEQY
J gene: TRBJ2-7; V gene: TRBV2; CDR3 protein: ASSELNLLASEQY
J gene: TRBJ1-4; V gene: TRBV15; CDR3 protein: ATSRDQGANEKLF
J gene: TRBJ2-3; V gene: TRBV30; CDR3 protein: AWSGGTGRTDTQY
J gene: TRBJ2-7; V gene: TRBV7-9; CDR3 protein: ASNLQGSYEQY
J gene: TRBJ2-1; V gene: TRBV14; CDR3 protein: ASSPGSHNEQF
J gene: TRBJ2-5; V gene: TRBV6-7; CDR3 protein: ASSVINRCQETQY
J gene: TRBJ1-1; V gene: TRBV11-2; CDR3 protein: ASSLWGQRNTEAF
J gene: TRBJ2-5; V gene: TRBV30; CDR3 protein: AWMGTGAETQY
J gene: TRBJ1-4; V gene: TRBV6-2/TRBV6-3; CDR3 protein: ASSGQYATNEKLF
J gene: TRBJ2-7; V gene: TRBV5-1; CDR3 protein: ASSLDRGASYEQY
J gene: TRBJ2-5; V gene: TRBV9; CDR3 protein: ASSVDTGGAGETQY
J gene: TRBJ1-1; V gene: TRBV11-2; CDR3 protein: ASSLEPTGAVAF
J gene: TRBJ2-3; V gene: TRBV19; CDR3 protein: ASSIAGTDTQY
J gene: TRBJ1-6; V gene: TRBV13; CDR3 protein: ASSLQGFISPLH
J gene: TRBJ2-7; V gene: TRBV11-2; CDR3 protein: ASSLAEGAPYEQY
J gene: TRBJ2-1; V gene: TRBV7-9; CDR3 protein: ASSGNLAAGDVGLSAQF
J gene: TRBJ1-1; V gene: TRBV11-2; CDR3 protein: ASSSQGGNTEAF
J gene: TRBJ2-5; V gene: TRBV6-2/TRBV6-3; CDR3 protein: ASSLGRGQETQY
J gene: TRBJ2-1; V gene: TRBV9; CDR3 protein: ASSPRDKSYNEQF
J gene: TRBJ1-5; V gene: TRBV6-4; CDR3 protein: ASSDSAGRAQPQH